This TCR beta chain appears in the sequencing data of a study of cytomegalovirus exposure and HLA in healthy donors. A multiplex PCR was run with 60 Vbeta primers and 13 Jbeta primers. Clones were sequenced by immunoSEQ multiplex PCR, and TCRdb holds only the in-frame ones, with some missing. This table has approximately 97,000 clones, roughly 83% appearing once. Donors were ostensibly healthy at sampling, although undocumented immune exposures were probable. General study findings and limits: One cluster of highly shared sequence variants probably arose as a sequencing artifact.

Per germline, CDR1 GTSNPN and CDR2 SVGIG (reference sequence). Trimming pared 0 bases from V and 2 bases from J, leaving 8 bases between. There are 13 residues in the CDR3. Details on this clone: No antigen is known for it.

The sequence was obtained from a man aged 35 to 55 in good health and CMV-seronegative. The chain combines TRBV30 with TRBJ2-7; a weak D match, TRBD1 (6 bases). The sequenced material came from PBMCs. The CDR3 spells CAWSVAGAYEQYF. Written as DNA, the CDR3 is TGTGCCTGGAGTGTTGCAGGGGCCTACGAGCAGTACTTC.